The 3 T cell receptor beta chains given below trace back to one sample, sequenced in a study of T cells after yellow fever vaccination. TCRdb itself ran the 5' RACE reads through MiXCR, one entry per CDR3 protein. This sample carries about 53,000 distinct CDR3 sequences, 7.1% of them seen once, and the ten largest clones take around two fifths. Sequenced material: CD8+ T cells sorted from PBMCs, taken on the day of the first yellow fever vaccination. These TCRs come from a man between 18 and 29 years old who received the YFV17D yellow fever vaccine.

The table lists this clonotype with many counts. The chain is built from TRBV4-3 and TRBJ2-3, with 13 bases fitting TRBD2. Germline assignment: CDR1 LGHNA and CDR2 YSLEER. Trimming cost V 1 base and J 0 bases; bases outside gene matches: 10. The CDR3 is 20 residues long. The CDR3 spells CASSQAAGGLAGTSTDTQYF. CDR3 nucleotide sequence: TGCGCCAGCAGCCAAGCGGCGGGGGGACTAGCGGGGACTAGCACAGATACGCAGTATTTT.

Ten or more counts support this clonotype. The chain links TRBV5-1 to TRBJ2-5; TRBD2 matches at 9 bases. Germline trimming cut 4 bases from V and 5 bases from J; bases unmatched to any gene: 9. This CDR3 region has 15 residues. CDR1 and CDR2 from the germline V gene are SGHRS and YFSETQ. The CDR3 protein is CASSPPIAGVETQYF. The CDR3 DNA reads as TGCGCCAGCAGCCCCCCGATAGCGGGGGTCGAGACCCAGTACTTC.

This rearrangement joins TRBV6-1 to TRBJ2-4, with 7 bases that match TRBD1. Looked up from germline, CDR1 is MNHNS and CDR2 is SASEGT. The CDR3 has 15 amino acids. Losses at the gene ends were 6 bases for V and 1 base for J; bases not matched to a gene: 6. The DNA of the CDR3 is TGTGCCAGCAGCCTAGGGGGCGCGGCCAAAAACATTCAGTACTTC. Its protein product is CASSLGGAAKNIQYF.